This is a list of T cell receptor beta chains from one sample in a study of shared clonotypes between healthy human individuals. The data were produced by immunoSEQ multiplex PCR, yet TCRdb's version contains in-frame clones alone and is incomplete. This table has 2 million to 2.5 million clones, roughly 92% appearing once. Sequencing used naive CD4+ T cells from PBMCs. These receptors all come from a man in his late teens or twenties in good health. Some clones in this sample may be carry-over from other donors' samples. Both conserved end residues are part of each CDR3. Fields, in order: V gene, CDR3 length, CDR3 protein.

v_gene: TRBV2; len: 14; CDR3aa: CASSEALMGGTGYF
v_gene: TRBV19; len: 14; CDR3aa: CASSIGGSSYEQYF
v_gene: TRBV7-9; len: 13; CDR3aa: CASSQSGRRELFF
v_gene: TRBV2; len: 16; CDR3aa: CASSRTGQPRDQPQHF
v_gene: TRBV5-5; len: 9; CDR3aa: CANDGELFF
v_gene: TRBV28; len: 15; CDR3aa: CASRRLAGGANEQFF
v_gene: TRBV18; len: 15; CDR3aa: CASSRQQGSQETQYF
v_gene: TRBV27; len: 14; CDR3aa: CASSRLAGANEQYF
v_gene: TRBV6-1; len: 12; CDR3aa: CARPQGRETQYF
v_gene: TRBV28; len: 16; CDR3aa: CASSLRGGQAGTEAFF
v_gene: TRBV5-1; len: 15; CDR3aa: CASSLVPGRDTEAFF
v_gene: TRBV11-3; len: 13; CDR3aa: CASSLLADNEQFF
v_gene: TRBV28; len: 11; CDR3aa: CASSLGETQYF
v_gene: TRBV28; len: 12; CDR3aa: CASSLGAQPQYF
v_gene: TRBV7-2; len: 15; CDR3aa: CASSGVGTLTGELFF
v_gene: TRBV9; len: 15; CDR3aa: CASSPNGQYLYEQYF
v_gene: TRBV11-2; len: 15; CDR3aa: CASSLDLGSYNEQFF
v_gene: TRBV6-5; len: 13; CDR3aa: CASSIQNRGEQFF
v_gene: TRBV19; len: 15; CDR3aa: CASQTGQSREETQYF
v_gene: TRBV9; len: 14; CDR3aa: CASSPGQLGNEQFF
v_gene: TRBV30; len: 15; CDR3aa: CAWSVTQTSSETQYF
v_gene: TRBV18; len: 15; CDR3aa: CASSRTESSYNEQFF